The source of this T cell receptor beta chain is a study of T cells in Graves' hyperthyroidism and ophthalmopathy. In this sample, this clonotype turned up a few times. Researchers amplified the TCR beta CDR3 regions from RNA transcripts. RT-PCR in the first round (using the HTBI primer set) targeted the TCR CDR3. TCRdb itself ran the multiplex PCR reads through MiXCR, one entry per CDR3 protein. Seen here are approximately 700,000 distinct CDR3 sequences, 16% observed once, and the top ten hold under 9.5%. Germline CDR1 is SNHLY and CDR2 is FYNNEI. This CDR3 region has 16 residues. V was trimmed by 1 base and J by 5 bases, leaving 17 bases between them.

The sequenced material came from blood. The receptor was isolated from a young man with Graves' hyperthyroidism. This chain uses TRBV2 with TRBJ1-2; possible D gene TRBD1, 5 bases. CDR3 in amino acids: CASSEGEGKLRYGYTF. The CDR3 DNA reads TGTGCCAGCAGTGAAGGGGAGGGGAAGCTACGGTATGGCTACACCTTC.